This TCR beta chain stems from a study of T cell responses to AZD1222 COVID-19 vaccine. The study, taken as a whole, reports: Close to half of spike-specific TCRs reportedly recognize unmutated variant regions. The sample set comprised mostly white British donors with more females, and clonal diversity was possibly underestimated.

The CDR3 sequence is 12 residues long. Germline-derived CDR1 and CDR2 are SQVTM and ANQGSEA. V dropped 7 bases and J dropped 0 bases, with 9 bases sitting between them. Pooled samples include second doses given at about 4 or 12 weeks. The protocol was immunoSEQ multiplex PCR, while the TCRdb copy is restricted to in-frame clones and leaves out a portion. This table holds 100,000 to 150,000 clones, approximately 90% found once. This clone was seen once. The antigen remains unidentified. This clonotype originated in an adult who received the AZD1222 COVID-19 vaccine. Sequences were derived from peripheral blood, sampled 28 days after the second AZD1222 dose. The chain joins TRBV29-1 to TRBJ1-2, with D perhaps TRBD1 (5 bases). The CDR3 sequence: CSAGGANYGYTF. Here the CDR3 DNA reads TGCAGCGCCGGAGGGGCTAACTATGGCTACACCTTC.